This T cell receptor (beta chain) was identified during a study of monozygotic twins with inflammatory bowel disease. Notes on this clonotype: Its target is unknown.

The study, taken as a whole, reports: With others, IBD patients shared fewer clonotypes than healthy twins did, especially with disease activity. On the inverse Simpson index, IBD patients scored lower for TCRbeta diversity than healthy co-twins. In the analysis, different T cell subtypes could not be told apart.

Germline V gene sequence: CDR1 PRHDT, CDR2 FYEKMQ (reference sequence). The CDR3 consists of 15 residues. Template switching incorporated UMIs with a 6-nucleotide sample barcode. Each CDR3 protein gets one entry in TCRdb, which reprocessed the 5' RACE reads and gives no DNA. The sample table includes over 110,000 distinct CDR3 sequences. V gene TRBV13 combines with J gene TRBJ1-2. The receptor was isolated from a human donor with ulcerative colitis or Crohn's disease, or a healthy co-twin of an affected twin (not recorded which). Sequenced material: blood. CDR3 residues: CASSLDTQRLYGYTF.